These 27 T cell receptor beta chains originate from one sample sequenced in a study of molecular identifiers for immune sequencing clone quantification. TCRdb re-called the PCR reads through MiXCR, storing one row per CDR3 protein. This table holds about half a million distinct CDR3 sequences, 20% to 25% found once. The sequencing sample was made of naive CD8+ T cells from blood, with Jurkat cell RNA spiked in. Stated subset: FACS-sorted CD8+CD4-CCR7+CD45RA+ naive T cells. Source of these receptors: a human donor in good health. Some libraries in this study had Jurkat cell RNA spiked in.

The CDR3 loop is CASSFSSGHEQYF. The CDR3 DNA reads as TGTGCCAGCAGCTTCTCTAGCGGGCACGAGCAGTACTTC. The chain has TRBV7-6 and TRBJ2-7, with TRBD2 matching over 8 bases. Trimming removed 3 bases from V and 5 bases from J; junction bases left unmatched: 3. The CDR3 runs to 13 residues. From germline, CDR1 is SGHVS and CDR2 FNYEAQ.

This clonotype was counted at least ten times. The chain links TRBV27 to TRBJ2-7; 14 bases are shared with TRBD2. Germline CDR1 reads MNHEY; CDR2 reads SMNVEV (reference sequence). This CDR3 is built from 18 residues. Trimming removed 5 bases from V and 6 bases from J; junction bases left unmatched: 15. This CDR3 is CASSTADPGLAGVSEQYF. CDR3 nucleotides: TGTGCCAGCAGTACGGCGGACCCGGGACTAGCGGGAGTCTCCGAGCAGTACTTC.

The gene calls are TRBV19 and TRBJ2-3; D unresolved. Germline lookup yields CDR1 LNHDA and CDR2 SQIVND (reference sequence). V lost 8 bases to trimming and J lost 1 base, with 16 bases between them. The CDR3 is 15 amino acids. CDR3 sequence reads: CASSTRVSGTDTQYF. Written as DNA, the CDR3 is TGTGCCAGTTCGACAAGGGTTTCAGGCACAGATACGCAGTATTTT.

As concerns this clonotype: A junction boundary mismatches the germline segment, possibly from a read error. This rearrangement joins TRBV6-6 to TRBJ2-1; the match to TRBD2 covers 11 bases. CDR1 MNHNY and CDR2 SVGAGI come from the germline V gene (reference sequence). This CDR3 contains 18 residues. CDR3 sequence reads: CANSYQTLSGGAGYEQFF. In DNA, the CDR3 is TGTGCCAACAGTTACCAAACCCTTAGCGGGGGGGCGGGGTATGAGCAGTTCTTC.

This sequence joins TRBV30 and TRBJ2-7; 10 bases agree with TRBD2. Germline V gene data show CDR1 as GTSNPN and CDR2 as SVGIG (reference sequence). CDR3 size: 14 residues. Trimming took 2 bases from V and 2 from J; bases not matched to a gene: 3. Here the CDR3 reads CAWSYLAGAYEQYF. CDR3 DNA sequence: TGTGCCTGGAGTTATCTAGCGGGAGCCTACGAGCAGTACTTC.

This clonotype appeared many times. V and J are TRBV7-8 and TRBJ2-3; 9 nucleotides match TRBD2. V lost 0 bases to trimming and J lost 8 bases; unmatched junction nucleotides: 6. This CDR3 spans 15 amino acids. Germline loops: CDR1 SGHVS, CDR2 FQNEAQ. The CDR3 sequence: CASSLAAGGPGTQYF. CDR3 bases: TGTGCCAGCAGCTTAGCGGCGGGGGGGCCAGGTACGCAGTATTTT.

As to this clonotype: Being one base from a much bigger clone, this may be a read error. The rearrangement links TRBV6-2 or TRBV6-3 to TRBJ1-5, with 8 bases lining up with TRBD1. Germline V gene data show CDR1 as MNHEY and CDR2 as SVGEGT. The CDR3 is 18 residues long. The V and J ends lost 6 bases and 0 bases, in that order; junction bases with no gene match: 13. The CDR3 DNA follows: TGTGCCAGCAGCTCCCCGGGACAGGAGATTTATAGCAATCAGCCCCAGCATTTT. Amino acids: CASSSPGQEIYSNQPQHF.

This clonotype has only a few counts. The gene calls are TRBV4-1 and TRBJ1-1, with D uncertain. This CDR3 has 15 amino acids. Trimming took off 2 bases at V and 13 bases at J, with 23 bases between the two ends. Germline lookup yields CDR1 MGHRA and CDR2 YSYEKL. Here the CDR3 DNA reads TGCGCCAGCAGCCAAAATAAAGACTGGGGAGGCCTGGTTTTCTTT. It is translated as CASSQNKDWGGLVFF.

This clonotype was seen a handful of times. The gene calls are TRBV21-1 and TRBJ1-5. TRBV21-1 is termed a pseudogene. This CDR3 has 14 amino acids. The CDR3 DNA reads TGTGCCAGCAGCAAAATCGGTAACAAGCAGCCCCAGCATTTT. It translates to CASSKIGNKQPQHF.

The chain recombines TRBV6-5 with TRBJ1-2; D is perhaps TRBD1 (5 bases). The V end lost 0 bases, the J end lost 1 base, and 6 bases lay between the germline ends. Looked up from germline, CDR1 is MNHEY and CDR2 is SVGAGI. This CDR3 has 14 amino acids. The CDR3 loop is CASSYSQVNYGYTF. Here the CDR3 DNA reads TGTGCCAGCAGTTACTCACAGGTTAACTATGGCTACACCTTC.

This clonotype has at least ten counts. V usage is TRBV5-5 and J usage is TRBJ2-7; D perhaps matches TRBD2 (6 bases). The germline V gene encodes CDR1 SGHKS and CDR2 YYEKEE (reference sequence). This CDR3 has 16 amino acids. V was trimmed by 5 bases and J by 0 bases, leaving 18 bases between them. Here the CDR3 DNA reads TGTGCCAGCAGACCACGGAGGGATTATCCCTCCTACGAGCAGTACTTC. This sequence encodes CASRPRRDYPSYEQYF.

In DNA form, the CDR3 reads TGTGCCAGCAGTTCGGACGGGAGGGCCGGAACCGGGGAGCTGTTTTTT. Translation: CASSSDGRAGTGELFF. V gene TRBV28 combines with J gene TRBJ2-2; TRBD2 matches 8 bases. Per the germline V gene, CDR1 is MDHEN and CDR2 is SYDVKM. The CDR3 loop spans 16 amino acids. Trimming took 4 bases from V and 5 from J; bases not matched to a gene: 9. Together with reference TRBV28 and TRBJ2-2, the CDR3 gives the full variable domain: DVKVTQSSRYLVKRTGEKVFLECVQDMDHENMFWYRQDPGLGLRLIYFSYDVKMKEKGDIPEGYSVSREKKERFSLILESASTNQTSMYLCASSSDGRAGTGELFFGEGSRLTVL.

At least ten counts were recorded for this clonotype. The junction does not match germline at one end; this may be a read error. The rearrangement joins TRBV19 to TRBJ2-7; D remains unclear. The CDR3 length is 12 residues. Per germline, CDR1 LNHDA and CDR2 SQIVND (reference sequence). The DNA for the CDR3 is TGCGCCAGCAGCACTGGCTCCTACGAGCAGTACTTC. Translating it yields CASSTGSYEQYF.

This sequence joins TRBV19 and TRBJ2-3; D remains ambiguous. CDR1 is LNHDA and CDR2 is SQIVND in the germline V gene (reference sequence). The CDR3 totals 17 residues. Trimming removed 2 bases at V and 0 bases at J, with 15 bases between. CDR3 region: CASSILGLTPSTDTQYF. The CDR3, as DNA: TGTGCCAGTAGTATACTCGGCCTAACCCCTAGCACAGATACGCAGTATTTT.

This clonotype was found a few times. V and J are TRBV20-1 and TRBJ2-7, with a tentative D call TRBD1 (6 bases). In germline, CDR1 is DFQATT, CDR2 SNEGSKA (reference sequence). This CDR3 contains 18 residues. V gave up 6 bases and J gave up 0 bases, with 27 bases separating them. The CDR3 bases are TGCAGTGCAGTGACTCTGAGGGACACGACCCTCCGCTCCTACGAGCAGTACTTC. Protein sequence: CSAVTLRDTTLRSYEQYF.

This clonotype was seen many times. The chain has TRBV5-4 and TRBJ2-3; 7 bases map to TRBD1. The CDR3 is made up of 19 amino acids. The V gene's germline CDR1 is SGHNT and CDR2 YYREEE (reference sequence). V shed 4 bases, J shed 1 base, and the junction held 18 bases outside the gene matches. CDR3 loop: CASSQGGDIAELGTDTQYF. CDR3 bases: TGTGCCAGCAGCCAAGGGGGCGACATTGCCGAGCTAGGCACAGATACGCAGTATTTT.

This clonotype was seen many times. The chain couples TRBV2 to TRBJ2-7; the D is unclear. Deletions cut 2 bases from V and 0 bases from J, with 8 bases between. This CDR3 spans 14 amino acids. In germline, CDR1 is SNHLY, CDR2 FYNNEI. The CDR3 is CASSESRVSYEQYF. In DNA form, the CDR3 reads TGTGCCAGCAGTGAAAGTCGAGTCTCCTACGAGCAGTACTTC.

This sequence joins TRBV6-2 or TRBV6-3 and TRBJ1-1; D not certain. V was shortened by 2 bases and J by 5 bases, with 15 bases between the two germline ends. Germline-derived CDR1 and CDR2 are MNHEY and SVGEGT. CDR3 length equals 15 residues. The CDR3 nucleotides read TGTGCCAGCAGTTACGTCTGGTCTTCCGGAACTGAAGCTTTCTTT. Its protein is CASSYVWSSGTEAFF.

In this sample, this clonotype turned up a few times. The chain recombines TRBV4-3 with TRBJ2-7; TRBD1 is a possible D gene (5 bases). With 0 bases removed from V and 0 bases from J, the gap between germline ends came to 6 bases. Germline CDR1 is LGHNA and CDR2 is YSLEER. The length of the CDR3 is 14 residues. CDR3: CASSQEDISYEQYF. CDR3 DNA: TGCGCCAGCAGCCAAGAGGACATCTCCTACGAGCAGTACTTC.

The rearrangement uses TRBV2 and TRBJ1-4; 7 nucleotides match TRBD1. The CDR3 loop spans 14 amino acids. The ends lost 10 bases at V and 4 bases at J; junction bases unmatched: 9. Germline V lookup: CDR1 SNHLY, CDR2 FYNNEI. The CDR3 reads CANSPGGGNEKLFF. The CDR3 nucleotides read TGTGCCAACAGCCCAGGGGGTGGTAATGAAAAACTGTTTTTT.

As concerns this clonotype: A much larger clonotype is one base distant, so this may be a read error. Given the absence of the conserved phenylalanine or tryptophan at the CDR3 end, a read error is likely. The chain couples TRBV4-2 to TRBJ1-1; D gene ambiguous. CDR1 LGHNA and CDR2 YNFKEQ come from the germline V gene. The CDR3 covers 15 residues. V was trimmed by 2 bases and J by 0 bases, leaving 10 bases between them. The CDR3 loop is CASSQMEGMNTEAFS. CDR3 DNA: TGTGCCAGCAGCCAAATGGAGGGCATGAACACTGAAGCTTTCTCT.

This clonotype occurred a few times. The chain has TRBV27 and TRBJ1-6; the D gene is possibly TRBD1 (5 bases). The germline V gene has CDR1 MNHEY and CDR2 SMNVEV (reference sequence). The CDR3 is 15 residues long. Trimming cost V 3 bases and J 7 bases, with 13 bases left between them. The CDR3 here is CASSFSRGVNSPLHF. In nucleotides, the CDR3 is TGTGCCAGCAGTTTTTCTCGGGGCGTGAATTCACCCCTCCACTTT.

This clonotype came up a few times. In DNA form, the CDR3 reads TGTGCCAGCAGCGTAGAGGGACTGGGACCAAACTCTGGGGCCAACGTCCTGACTTTC. This translates into CASSVEGLGPNSGANVLTF. The chain joins TRBV9 to TRBJ2-6; D may be TRBD2 (6 bases). There are 19 residues in the CDR3. CDR1 and CDR2 (germline): SGDLS, YYNGEE. The V gene lost 0 bases and the J gene lost 0 bases, with 16 bases spanning the gap. Supplemented by reference TRBV9 and TRBJ2-6, the full variable domain reads DSGVTQTPKHLITATGQRVTLRCSPRSGDLSVYWYQQSLDQGLQFLIQYYNGEERAKGNILERFSAQQFPDLHSELNLSSLELGDSALYFCASSVEGLGPNSGANVLTFGAGSRLTVL.

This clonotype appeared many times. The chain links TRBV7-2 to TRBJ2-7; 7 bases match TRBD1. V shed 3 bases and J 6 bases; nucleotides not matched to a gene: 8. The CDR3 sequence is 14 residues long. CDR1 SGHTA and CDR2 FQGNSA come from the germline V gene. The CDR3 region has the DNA TGTGCCAGCAGCTTGGGCTTAGGGGGCGGCGAGCAGTACTTC. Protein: CASSLGLGGGEQYF.

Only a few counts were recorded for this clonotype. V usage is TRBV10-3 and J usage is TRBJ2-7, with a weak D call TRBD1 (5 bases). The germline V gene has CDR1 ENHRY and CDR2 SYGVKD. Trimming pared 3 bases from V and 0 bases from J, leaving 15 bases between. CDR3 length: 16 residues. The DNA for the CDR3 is TGTGCCATCAGTGATAGGGGTCCTCCTTTCTCCTACGAGCAGTACTTC. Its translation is CAISDRGPPFSYEQYF.

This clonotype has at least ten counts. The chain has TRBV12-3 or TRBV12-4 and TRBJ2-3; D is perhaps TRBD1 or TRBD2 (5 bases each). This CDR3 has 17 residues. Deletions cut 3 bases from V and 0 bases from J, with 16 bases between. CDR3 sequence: CASSLGTVSSSTDTQYF. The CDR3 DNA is TGTGCCAGCAGTTTGGGGACCGTTTCCTCTAGCACAGATACGCAGTATTTT.

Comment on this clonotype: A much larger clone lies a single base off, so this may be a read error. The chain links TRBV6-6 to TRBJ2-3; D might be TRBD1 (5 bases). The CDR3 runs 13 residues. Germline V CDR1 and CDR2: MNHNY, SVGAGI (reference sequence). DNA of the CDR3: TGTGCCAGCAGTACCTATAAGACAGATACGCGGTATTTT. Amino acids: CASSTYKTDTRYF.